One and the same sample provided the 7 T cell receptor beta chains below, sequenced in a study of cytomegalovirus exposure and HLA in healthy donors. Sequenced by immunoSEQ multiplex PCR; TCRdb stores in-frame clones only, minus some. The sample lists about 170,000 clones; approximately 96% were seen once. The sequenced sample was PBMCs. These receptors were taken from a woman between 18 and 29 years old in good health and CMV-seronegative.

The chain couples TRBV4-3 to TRBJ1-2; 8 positions agree with TRBD1. Unmatched junction bases numbered 2, after V lost 0 bases and J lost 2 bases. The germline CDR1 and CDR2 sequences are LGHNA and YSLEER. The CDR3 sequence is 15 residues long. The CDR3 loop reads CASSQDWDRNYGYTF. The CDR3 DNA is TGCGCCAGCAGCCAAGATTGGGACAGGAACTATGGCTACACCTTC.

This sequence joins TRBV19 and TRBJ2-1, with TRBD1 matching over 8 bases. The CDR3 extends over 12 amino acids. Germline lookup yields CDR1 LNHDA and CDR2 SQIVND (reference sequence). V trimming: 7 bases; J trimming: 8 bases; junction bases outside the gene matches: 4. DNA for the CDR3: TGTGCCAGTACCCAGGGGGCCGATGAGCAGTTCTTC. Translating gives CASTQGADEQFF.

The V and J genes are TRBV7-3 and TRBJ2-5; 10 bases map to TRBD2. The CDR3 covers 15 residues. From germline, CDR1 is SGHTA and CDR2 FQGTGA. The junction had 7 bases not matched to a gene; V was cut back by 5 bases and J by 4 bases. The CDR3 DNA reads TGTGCCAGCAGCGCGCTAGCGGGGGCGGTAGAGACCCAGTACTTC. Its translation is CASSALAGAVETQYF.

The J gene is TRBJ2-1, the V gene TRBV6-1; 7 bases fit TRBD1. The CDR3 runs to 15 residues. Trimming at V came to 0 bases and at J to 9 bases, leaving 8 bases not matched to a gene. Germline CDR1 is MNHNS and CDR2 is SASEGT. CDR3: CASSEAGVAGGEQFF. CDR3 in DNA: TGTGCCAGCAGTGAAGCTGGGGTTGCAGGGGGTGAGCAGTTCTTC.

The chain uses TRBV6-5 and TRBJ2-2; 9 bases are shared with TRBD1. Losses at the gene ends were 5 bases for V and 4 bases for J; bases not matched to a gene: 5. The CDR3 extends over 15 amino acids. The germline V gene encodes CDR1 MNHEY and CDR2 SVGAGI. CDR3 amino acids: CASSKPGQGTGELFF. CDR3 coding DNA: TGTGCCAGCAGTAAGCCGGGACAGGGCACCGGGGAGCTGTTTTTT.

The chain links TRBV6-1 to TRBJ2-7, with no clear D. This CDR3 comprises 14 residues. Germline CDR1 is MNHNS and CDR2 is SASEGT. The ends were cut back, 3 bases at V and 3 bases at J, with 12 bases in the middle. CDR3 DNA sequence: TGTGCCAGCAGTGAGAGGTCGGAATACTACGAGCAGTACTTC. Translated, it gives CASSERSEYYEQYF.

The J gene is TRBJ1-1, the V gene TRBV5-4; 7 bases match TRBD1. The CDR3 contains 14 residues. Germline lookup yields CDR1 SGHNT and CDR2 YYREEE (reference sequence). V shed 5 bases, J shed 0 bases, and the junction held 4 bases outside the gene matches. CDR3 in DNA: TGTGCCAGCAGAGGGGGCCACATGAACACTGAAGCTTTCTTT. It encodes CASRGGHMNTEAFF. The full variable domain, with the rest looked up from reference TRBV5-4 and TRBJ1-1, is ETGVTQSPTHLIKTRGQQVTLRCSSQSGHNTVSWYQQALGQGPQFIFQYYREEENGRGNFPPRFSGLQFPNYSSELNVNALELDDSALYLCASRGGHMNTEAFFGQGTRLTVV.